This T cell receptor (beta chain) was identified during a study of blood T cell repertoires in COVID-19. Study-level background: PBMCs, B-cell-depleted T cells, or T cells provided the cDNA or gDNA that made up the material.

Original methodology: Nucleated cell counts were estimated from reference gene primer amplification. Method: immunoSEQ multiplex PCR; TCRdb's copy keeps in-frame clones and lacks some. V, J and clone size derive from that table, while D and trimming were established from the DNA sequence. The table lists roughly 220,000 clones, around 86% of them singletons, with approximately 5.9% in the top ten. The germline gives CDR1 KGHDR, CDR2 SFDVKD. Trimming cost V 4 bases and J 2 bases, with 8 bases left between them. The CDR3 length is 13 residues. The chain couples TRBV24-1 to TRBJ2-7, with a weak D call TRBD1 (6 bases). Sequences were obtained from peripheral blood. The receptor's source is an elderly man with acute or convalescent COVID-19. The CDR3 spells CATSEGTTYEQYV. The CDR3 DNA reads TGTGCCACCAGTGAGGGGACAACCTACGAGCAGTACGTC.